This T cell receptor beta chain was observed in a study of technical replicates of blood from a few donors. This CDR3 contains 15 residues. CDR1 is MNHEY and CDR2 is SVGAGI in the germline V gene. Trimming took 2 bases from V and 4 from J, leaving 14 bases between them. Method: immunoSEQ multiplex PCR; TCRdb's copy keeps in-frame clones and lacks some. The table includes about 70,000 clones, roughly 96% detected once. Source material: T cells isolated from PBMCs. The V call is TRBV6-5, the J call TRBJ1-2; D not certain. This receptor was identified in a human donor in good health. CDR3 DNA sequence: TGTGCCAGCAGTTACGGGAGAGGGAGTTTCTATGGCTACACCTTC. This translates into CASSYGRGSFYGYTF.